These 12 T cell receptor beta chains were all obtained from the same sample, sequenced in a study of cytomegalovirus exposure and HLA in healthy donors (dated by TCRdb to about 2017). The method behind the library was the immunoSEQ multiplex PCR assay. For the multiplex PCR, a mixture combining 60 forward primers for TCR Vbeta segments and 13 reverse primers for TCR Jbeta segments was used. Here the immuneACCESS table is served through TCRdb, limited to in-frame sequences with V and J called. Missing clones are a known gap in these copies; in checked studies unresolved V genes cover under half, and the rest lacks a known reason. This sample holds over 150,000 clones; more than 75% were observed only once. Clones ranked in the top ten supply about 13% of the sample. The source material was PBMCs. The source is a man aged 30 to 45 in good health and CMV-seropositive.

In this sample, this clone turned up a few times. This chain connects TRBV6-6 to TRBJ1-1, with 9 bases that match TRBD1. V trimming: 5 bases; J trimming: 6 bases; junction bases outside the gene matches: 7. Germline V gene lookup returns CDR1 MNHNY and CDR2 SVGAGI (reference sequence). The CDR3 totals 14 residues. CDR3 in amino acids: CASSIRDRASEAFF. CDR3 nucleotide sequence: TGTGCCAGCAGTATACGGGACAGGGCCTCTGAAGCTTTCTTT.

The CDR3 DNA reads as TGTGCCAGTAGTATCGGAGCGGAGGGTCCCTACGAGCAGTACTTC. This codes for CASSIGAEGPYEQYF. This rearrangement joins TRBV19 to TRBJ2-7, with D perhaps matching TRBD2 (6 bases). The CDR3 sequence is 15 residues long. With 3 bases removed from V and 2 bases from J, the gap between germline ends came to 14 bases. Germline CDR1 reads LNHDA; CDR2 reads SQIVND (reference sequence). Based on the CDR3 plus reference TRBV19 and TRBJ2-7, the full variable domain is DGGITQSPKYLFRKEGQNVTLSCEQNLNHDAMYWYRQDPGQGLRLIYYSQIVNDFQKGDIAEGYSVSREKKESFPLTVTSAQKNPTAFYLCASSIGAEGPYEQYFGPGTRLTVT.

This rearrangement joins TRBV7-9 to TRBJ2-7, with a weak D call TRBD2 (5 bases). The CDR3 is 14 residues long. Germline V gene lookup returns CDR1 SEHNR and CDR2 FQNEAQ (reference sequence). Trimming left V 0 bases short and J 3 bases short, with 9 bases between. The DNA for the CDR3 is TGTGCCAGCAGCTTAGCGGGAGTATTCTACGAGCAGTACTTC. Protein product: CASSLAGVFYEQYF. The variable domain in full, completed from reference TRBV7-9 and TRBJ2-7, reads DTGVSQNPRHKITKRGQNVTFRCDPISEHNRLYWYRQTLGQGPEFLTYFQNEAQLEKSRLLSDRFSAERPKGSFSTLEIQRTEQGDSAMYLCASSLAGVFYEQYFGPGTRLTVT.

A few counts support this clone. The V and J genes are TRBV5-4 and TRBJ2-1; TRBD2 matches at 7 bases. The V segment lost 4 bases and the J segment 2 bases; nucleotides outside the gene matches: 6. The CDR3 runs 15 residues. Germline V lookup: CDR1 SGHNT, CDR2 YYREEE (reference sequence). The CDR3 DNA is TGTGCCAGCAGCGTGGCGGGAGTTACCTACAATGAGCAGTTCTTC. This gives the protein CASSVAGVTYNEQFF.

This rearrangement joins TRBV28 to TRBJ1-2, with no clear D. Per germline, CDR1 MDHEN and CDR2 SYDVKM. The CDR3 consists of 12 residues. The V and J ends lost 6 bases and 8 bases respectively, with 13 bases between them. CDR3 amino acids: CASRVNHRGYTF. The CDR3 coding sequence is TGTGCCAGCAGGGTGAACCACCGGGGCTACACCTTC.

This rearrangement joins TRBV7-2 to TRBJ2-2, with TRBD2 matching 8 bases. CDR3 length equals 16 residues. Germline-derived CDR1 and CDR2 are SGHTA and FQGNSA. The junction had 4 bases not matched to a gene; V was cut back by 4 bases and J by 0 bases. The CDR3 bases are TGTGCCAGCAGCTACGGGGGGGCCCCGAACACCGGGGAGCTGTTTTTT. This encodes CASSYGGAPNTGELFF.

V usage is TRBV28 and J usage is TRBJ2-4; tentative D call: TRBD2 (5 bases). This CDR3 is 14 amino acids long. Germline V gene data show CDR1 as MDHEN and CDR2 as SYDVKM. Trimming took 6 bases from V and 6 from J, leaving 15 bases between them. CDR3 nucleotides: TGTGCCAGCAGCCCACCGAGGGTCTCAAACATTCAGTACTTC. This gives the protein CASSPPRVSNIQYF.

The chain employs TRBV6-1 and TRBJ2-7, with 10 bases aligning to TRBD2. In germline, CDR1 is MNHNS, CDR2 SASEGT. The CDR3 has 15 amino acids. V shed 5 bases and J 7 bases; nucleotides not matched to a gene: 11. The CDR3 DNA sequence: TGTGCCAGCAGTTCGCTAGCGGGAGTGGGTGGGGAGCAGTACTTC. As protein: CASSSLAGVGGEQYF.

The genes are TRBV28 and TRBJ1-5; 7 nucleotides agree with TRBD1. With V trimmed by 6 bases and J by 6 bases, 11 bases remained unmatched. This CDR3 has 15 amino acids. Looked up from germline, CDR1 is MDHEN and CDR2 is SYDVKM. The CDR3 sequence is CASSRLQGRGQPQHF. The CDR3 DNA reads as TGTGCCAGCAGCCGACTACAGGGGCGAGGTCAGCCCCAGCATTTT.

The chain carries TRBV21-1 and TRBJ2-2; the table gives TRBD1 as D, unverified against the DNA. TRBV21-1 is listed as a pseudogene. The CDR3 runs 15 residues. The CDR3 DNA is TGTGCCAGTCGATTCAGGGGGCATAAGACCGGGGAGCTGTTTTTT. It is translated as CASRFRGHKTGELFF.

The chain carries TRBV6-5 and TRBJ2-3; TRBD2 matches 9 bases. This CDR3 spans 15 amino acids. From germline, CDR1 is MNHEY and CDR2 SVGAGI. The V gene end was trimmed by 3 bases and the J gene end by 5 bases; junction bases not matched to a gene: 6. The CDR3 is CASSYSGSKGDTQYF. The DNA of the CDR3 is TGTGCCAGCAGTTATAGCGGGAGTAAGGGAGATACGCAGTATTTT.

The V gene is TRBV19, the J gene TRBJ2-1, with a weak D call TRBD2 (5 bases). V was shortened by 1 base and J by 0 bases, with 7 bases between the two germline ends. The CDR3 has 15 residues. Germline CDR1 reads LNHDA; CDR2 reads SQIVND (reference sequence). As DNA, the CDR3 is TGTGCCAGTAGTATAGGAGACTACTCCTACAATGAGCAGTTCTTC. This encodes CASSIGDYSYNEQFF.